The clone carrying this TCR beta chain was detected a few times. The target antigen is unknown. TCRdb itself ran the 5' RACE reads through MiXCR, one entry per CDR3 protein. The sample records 550,000 to 750,000 distinct CDR3 sequences, approximately 13% being singletons. V was cut by 6 bases and J by 4 bases, with 15 bases left in between. The CDR3 has 14 residues. CDR1 and CDR2 from the germline V gene are MNHNS and SASEGT. The sample originates from a study of T cells after yellow fever vaccination. Findings and limits, study-wide: A secondary response was less intense yet reached its peak sooner, at day 5 versus 15.

This TCR derives from a man aged 30-40 years who received the YFV17D yellow fever vaccine. This material consisted of PBMCs, taken on the day of the yellow fever booster vaccination. The chain joins TRBV6-1 to TRBJ1-1; D not resolved. CDR3 loop: CASRGMVGSTEAFF. CDR3 coding DNA: TGTGCCAGCAGGGGGATGGTGGGAAGCACTGAAGCTTTCTTT.